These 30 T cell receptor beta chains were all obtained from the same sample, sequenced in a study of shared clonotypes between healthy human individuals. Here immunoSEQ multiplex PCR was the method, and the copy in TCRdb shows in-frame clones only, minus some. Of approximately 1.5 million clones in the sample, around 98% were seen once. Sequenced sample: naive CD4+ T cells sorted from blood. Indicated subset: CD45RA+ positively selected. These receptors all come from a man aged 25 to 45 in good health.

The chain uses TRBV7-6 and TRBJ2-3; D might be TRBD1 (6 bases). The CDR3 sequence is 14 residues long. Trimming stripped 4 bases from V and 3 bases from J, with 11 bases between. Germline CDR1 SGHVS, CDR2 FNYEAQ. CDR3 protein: CASSSPDRTDTQYF. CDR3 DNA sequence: TGTGCCAGCAGCTCCCCCGACAGGACAGATACGCAGTATTTT.

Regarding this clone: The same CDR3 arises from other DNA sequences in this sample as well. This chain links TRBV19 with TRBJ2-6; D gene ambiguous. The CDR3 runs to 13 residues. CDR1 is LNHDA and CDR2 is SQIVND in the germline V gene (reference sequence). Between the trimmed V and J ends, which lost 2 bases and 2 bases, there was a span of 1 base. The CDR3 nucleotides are TGTGCCAGTAGTATACCTGGGGCCAACGTCCTGACTTTC. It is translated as CASSIPGANVLTF.

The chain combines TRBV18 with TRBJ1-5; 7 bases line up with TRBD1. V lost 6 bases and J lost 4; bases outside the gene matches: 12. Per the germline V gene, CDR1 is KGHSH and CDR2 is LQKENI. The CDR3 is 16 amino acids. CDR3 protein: CASSPGPGGSNQPQHF. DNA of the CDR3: TGTGCCAGCTCCCCGGGGCCAGGGGGGTCGAATCAGCCCCAGCATTTT.

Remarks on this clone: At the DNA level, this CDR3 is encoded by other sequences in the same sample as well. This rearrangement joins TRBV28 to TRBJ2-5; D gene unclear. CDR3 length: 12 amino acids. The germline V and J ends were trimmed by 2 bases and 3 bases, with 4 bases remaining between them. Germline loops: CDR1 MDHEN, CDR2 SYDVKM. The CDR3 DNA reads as TGTGCCAGCAGTTTAGTAGAAGAGACCCAGTACTTC. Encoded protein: CASSLVEETQYF. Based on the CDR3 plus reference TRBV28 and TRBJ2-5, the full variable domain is DVKVTQSSRYLVKRTGEKVFLECVQDMDHENMFWYRQDPGLGLRLIYFSYDVKMKEKGDIPEGYSVSREKKERFSLILESASTNQTSMYLCASSLVEETQYFGPGTRLLVL.

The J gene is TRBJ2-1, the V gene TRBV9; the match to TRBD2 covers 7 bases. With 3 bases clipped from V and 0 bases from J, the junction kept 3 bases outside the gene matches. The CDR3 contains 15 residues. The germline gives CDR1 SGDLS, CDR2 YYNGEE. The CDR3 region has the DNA TGTGCCAGCAGCGACCGGGACTACTCCTACAATGAGCAGTTCTTC. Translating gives CASSDRDYSYNEQFF. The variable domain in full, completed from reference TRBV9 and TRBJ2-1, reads DSGVTQTPKHLITATGQRVTLRCSPRSGDLSVYWYQQSLDQGLQFLIQYYNGEERAKGNILERFSAQQFPDLHSELNLSSLELGDSALYFCASSDRDYSYNEQFFGPGTRLTVL.

CDR3 coding DNA: TGTGCCAGCAGCCCGCAGCTCGGTCCCGGGGAGCTGTTTTTT. It translates to CASSPQLGPGELFF. This sequence joins TRBV11-1 and TRBJ2-2; D not certain. V was trimmed by 5 bases and J by 6 bases, leaving 13 bases between them. In germline, CDR1 is SGHAT, CDR2 FQDESV (reference sequence). This CDR3 contains 14 residues.

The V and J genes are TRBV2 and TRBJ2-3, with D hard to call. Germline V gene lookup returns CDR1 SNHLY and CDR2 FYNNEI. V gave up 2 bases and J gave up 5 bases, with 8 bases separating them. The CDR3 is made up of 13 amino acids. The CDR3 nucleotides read TGTGCCAGCAGTGAAATGGGGTTAGATACGCAGTATTTT. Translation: CASSEMGLDTQYF. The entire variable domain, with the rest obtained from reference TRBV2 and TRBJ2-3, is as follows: EPEVTQTPSHQVTQMGQEVILRCVPISNHLYFYWYRQILGQKVEFLVSFYNNEISEKSEIFDDQFSVERPDGSNFTLKIRSTKLEDSAMYFCASSEMGLDTQYFGPGTRLTVL.

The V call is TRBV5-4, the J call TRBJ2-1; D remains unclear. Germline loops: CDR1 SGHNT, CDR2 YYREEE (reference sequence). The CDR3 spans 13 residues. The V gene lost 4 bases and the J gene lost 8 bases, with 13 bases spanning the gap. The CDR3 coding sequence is TGTGCCAGCAGCGGGCCTACGTCGCATGAGCAGTTCTTC. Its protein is CASSGPTSHEQFF.

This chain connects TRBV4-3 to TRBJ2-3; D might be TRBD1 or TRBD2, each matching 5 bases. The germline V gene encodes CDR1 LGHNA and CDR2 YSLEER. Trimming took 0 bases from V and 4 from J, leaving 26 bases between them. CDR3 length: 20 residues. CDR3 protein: CASSQEVPSLSVRAPDTQYF. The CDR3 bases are TGCGCCAGCAGCCAAGAAGTGCCTAGCCTATCCGTCAGGGCCCCAGATACGCAGTATTTT.

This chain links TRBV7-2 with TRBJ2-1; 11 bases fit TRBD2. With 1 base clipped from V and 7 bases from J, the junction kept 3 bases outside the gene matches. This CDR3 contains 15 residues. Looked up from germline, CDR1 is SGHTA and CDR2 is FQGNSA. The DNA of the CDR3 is TGTGCCAGCAGCTTAGTTACTAGCGGGAGTAATGAGCAGTTCTTC. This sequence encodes CASSLVTSGSNEQFF.

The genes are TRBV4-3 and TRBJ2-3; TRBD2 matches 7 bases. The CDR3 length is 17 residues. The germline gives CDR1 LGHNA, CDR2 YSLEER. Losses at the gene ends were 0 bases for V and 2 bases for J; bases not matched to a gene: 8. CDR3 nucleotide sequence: TGCGCCAGCAGCCAAGATCTCACTAGCGCCCCCACAGATACGCAGTATTTT. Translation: CASSQDLTSAPTDTQYF.

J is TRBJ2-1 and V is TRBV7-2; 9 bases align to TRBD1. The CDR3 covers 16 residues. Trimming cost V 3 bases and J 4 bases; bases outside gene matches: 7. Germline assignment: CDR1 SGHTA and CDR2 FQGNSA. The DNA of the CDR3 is TGTGCCAGCAGCTTTCCCGACAGGGGGTTTTACAATGAGCAGTTCTTC. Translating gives CASSFPDRGFYNEQFF.

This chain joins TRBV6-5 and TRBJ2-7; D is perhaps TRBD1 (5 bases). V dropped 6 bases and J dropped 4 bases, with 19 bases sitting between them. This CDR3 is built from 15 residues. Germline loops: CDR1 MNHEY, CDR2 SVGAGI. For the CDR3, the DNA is TGTGCCAGCAGCCGCCGGACACGACCCCTGTACGAGCAGTACTTC. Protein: CASSRRTRPLYEQYF.

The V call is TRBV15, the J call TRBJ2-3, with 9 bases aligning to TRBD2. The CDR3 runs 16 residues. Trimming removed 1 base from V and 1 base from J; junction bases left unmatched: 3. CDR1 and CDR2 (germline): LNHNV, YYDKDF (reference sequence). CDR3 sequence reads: CATSRGASGGTDTQYF. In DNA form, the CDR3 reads TGTGCCACCAGCAGAGGAGCTAGCGGGGGCACAGATACGCAGTATTTT.

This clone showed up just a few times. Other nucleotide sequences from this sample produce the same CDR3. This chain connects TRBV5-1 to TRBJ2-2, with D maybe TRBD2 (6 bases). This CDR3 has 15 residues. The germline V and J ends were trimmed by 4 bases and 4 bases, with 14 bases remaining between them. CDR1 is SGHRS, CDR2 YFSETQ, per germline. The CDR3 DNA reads TGCGCCAGCAGCCTTAGCGGAGGTGGCACCGGGGAGCTGTTTTTT. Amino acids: CASSLSGGGTGELFF.

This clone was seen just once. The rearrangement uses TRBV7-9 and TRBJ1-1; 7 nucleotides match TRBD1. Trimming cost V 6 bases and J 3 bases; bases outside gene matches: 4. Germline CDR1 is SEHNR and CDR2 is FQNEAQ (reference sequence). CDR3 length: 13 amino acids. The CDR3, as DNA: TGTGCCAGCAGTGTACAGGGGTACACTGAAGCTTTCTTT. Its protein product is CASSVQGYTEAFF.

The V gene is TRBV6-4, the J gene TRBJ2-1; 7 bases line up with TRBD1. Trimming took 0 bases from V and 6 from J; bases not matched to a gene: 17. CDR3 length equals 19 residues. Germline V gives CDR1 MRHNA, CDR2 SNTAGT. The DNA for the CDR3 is TGTGCCAGCAGTGACTCCCCACTAGGGGGCGCCGGTTTAATCAATGAGCAGTTCTTC. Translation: CASSDSPLGGAGLINEQFF.

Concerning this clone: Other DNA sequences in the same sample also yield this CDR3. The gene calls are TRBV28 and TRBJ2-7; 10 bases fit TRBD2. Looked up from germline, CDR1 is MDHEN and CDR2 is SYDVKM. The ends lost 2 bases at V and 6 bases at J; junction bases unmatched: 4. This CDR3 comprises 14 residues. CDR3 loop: CASSLLAGVGEQYF. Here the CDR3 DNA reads TGTGCCAGCAGTTTACTAGCGGGAGTAGGCGAGCAGTACTTC.

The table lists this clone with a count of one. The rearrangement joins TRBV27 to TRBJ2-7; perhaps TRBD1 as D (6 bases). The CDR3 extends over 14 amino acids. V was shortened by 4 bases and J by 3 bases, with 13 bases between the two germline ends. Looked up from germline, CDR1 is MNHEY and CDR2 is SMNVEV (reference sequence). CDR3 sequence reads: CASSSATGIYEQYF. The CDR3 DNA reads TGTGCCAGCAGTTCCGCGACAGGTATCTACGAGCAGTACTTC.

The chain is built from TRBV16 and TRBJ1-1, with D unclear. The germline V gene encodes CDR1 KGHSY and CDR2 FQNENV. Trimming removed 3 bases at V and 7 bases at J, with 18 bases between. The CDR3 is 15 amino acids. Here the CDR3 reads CASSQFRAAKGEAFF. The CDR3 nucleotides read TGTGCCAGCAGCCAGTTCCGGGCGGCGAAGGGTGAAGCTTTCTTT. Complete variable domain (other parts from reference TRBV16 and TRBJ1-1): GEEVAQTPKHLVRGEGQKAKLYCAPIKGHSYVFWYQQVLKNEFKFLISFQNENVFDETGMPKERFSAKCLPNSPCSLEIQATKLEDSAVYFCASSQFRAAKGEAFFGQGTRLTVV.

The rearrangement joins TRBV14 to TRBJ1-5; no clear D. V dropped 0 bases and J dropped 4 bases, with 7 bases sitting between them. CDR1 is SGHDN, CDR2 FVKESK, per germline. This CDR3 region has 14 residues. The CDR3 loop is CASSQEVVNQPQHF. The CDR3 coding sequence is TGTGCCAGCAGCCAAGAAGTGGTAAATCAGCCCCAGCATTTT.

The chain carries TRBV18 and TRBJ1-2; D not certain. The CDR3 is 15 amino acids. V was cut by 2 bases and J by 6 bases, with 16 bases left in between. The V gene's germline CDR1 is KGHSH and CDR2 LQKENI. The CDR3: CASSPGLAGVDGYTF. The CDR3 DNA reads TGTGCCAGCTCACCAGGTTTAGCCGGGGTGGATGGCTACACCTTC. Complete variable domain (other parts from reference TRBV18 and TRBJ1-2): NAGVMQNPRHLVRRRGQEARLRCSPMKGHSHVYWYRQLPEEGLKFMVYLQKENIIDESGMPKERFSAEFPKEGPSILRIQQVVRGDSAAYFCASSPGLAGVDGYTFGSGTRLTVV.

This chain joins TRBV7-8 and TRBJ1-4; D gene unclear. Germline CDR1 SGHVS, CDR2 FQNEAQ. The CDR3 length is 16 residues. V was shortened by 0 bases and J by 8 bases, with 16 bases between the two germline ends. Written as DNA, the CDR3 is TGTGCCAGCAGCTTAGCGCGGTTAGGAAGGAGCGAAAAACTGTTTTTT. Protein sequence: CASSLARLGRSEKLFF.

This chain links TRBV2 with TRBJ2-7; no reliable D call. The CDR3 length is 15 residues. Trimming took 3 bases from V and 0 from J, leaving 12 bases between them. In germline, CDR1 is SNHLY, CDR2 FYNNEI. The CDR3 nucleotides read TGTGCCAGCAGTGAGTTTGGACGGTCCTCCTACGAGCAGTACTTC. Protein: CASSEFGRSSYEQYF.

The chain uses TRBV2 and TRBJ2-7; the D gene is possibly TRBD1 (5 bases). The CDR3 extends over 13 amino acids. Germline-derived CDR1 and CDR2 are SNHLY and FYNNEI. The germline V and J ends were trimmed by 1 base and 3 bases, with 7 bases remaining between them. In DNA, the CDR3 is TGTGCCAGCAGTGAAGAGCAGGGCTACGAGCAGTACTTC. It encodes CASSEEQGYEQYF.

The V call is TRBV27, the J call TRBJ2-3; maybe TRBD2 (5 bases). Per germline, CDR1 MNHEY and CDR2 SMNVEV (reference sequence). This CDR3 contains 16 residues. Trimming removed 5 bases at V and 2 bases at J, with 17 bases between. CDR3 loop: CASSRRAGLSTDTQYF. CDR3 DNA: TGTGCCAGCAGTAGGCGGGCGGGCCTTTCCACAGATACGCAGTATTTT.

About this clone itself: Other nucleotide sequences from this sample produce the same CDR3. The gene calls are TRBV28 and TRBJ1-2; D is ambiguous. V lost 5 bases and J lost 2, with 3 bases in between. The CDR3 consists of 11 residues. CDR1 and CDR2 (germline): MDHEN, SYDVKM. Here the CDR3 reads CASSINYGYTF. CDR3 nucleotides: TGTGCCAGCAGTATAAACTATGGCTACACCTTC.

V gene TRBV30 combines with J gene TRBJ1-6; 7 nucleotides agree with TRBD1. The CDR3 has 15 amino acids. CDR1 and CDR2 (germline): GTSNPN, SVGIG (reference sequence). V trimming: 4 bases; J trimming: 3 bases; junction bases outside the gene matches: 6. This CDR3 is CAWKGQRIYNSPLHF. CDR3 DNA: TGTGCCTGGAAGGGACAGAGAATCTATAATTCACCCCTCCACTTT.

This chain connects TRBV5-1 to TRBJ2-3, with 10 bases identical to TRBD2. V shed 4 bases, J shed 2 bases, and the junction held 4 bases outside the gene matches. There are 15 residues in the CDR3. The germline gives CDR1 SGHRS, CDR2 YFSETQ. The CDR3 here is CASSQTSGPTDTQYF. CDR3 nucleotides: TGCGCCAGCAGCCAGACTAGCGGGCCCACAGATACGCAGTATTTT.

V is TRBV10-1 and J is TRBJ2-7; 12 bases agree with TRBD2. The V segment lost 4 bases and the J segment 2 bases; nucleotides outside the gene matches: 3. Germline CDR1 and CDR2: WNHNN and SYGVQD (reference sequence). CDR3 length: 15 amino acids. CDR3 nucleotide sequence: TGCGCCAGCAGTGCGCTAGCGGGAGGGCCCTACGAGCAGTACTTC. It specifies CASSALAGGPYEQYF.